This T cell receptor (beta chain) was identified in a study of read filtering for tumor transcriptome and immune sequencing. A note on this clonotype: With a much larger clone just one base away, this may be a read error.

The library was built from around 0.4 ug RNA with molecular barcoded adaptors for alpha/delta and beta/gamma chains. One entry per CDR3 protein, called by TCRdb with MiXCR from the reads. Of about 58,000 distinct CDR3 sequences detected, around an eighth appear once; the ten largest clones hold 15% to 20%. Unmatched junction bases numbered 6, after V lost 0 bases and J lost 6 bases. There are 15 residues in the CDR3. The V gene's germline CDR1 is MGHRA and CDR2 YSYEKL. The source material was a population of CD138-negative cells sorted from bone marrow. This clonotype was obtained from a donor at least 40 years old with multiple myeloma. V and J are TRBV4-1 and TRBJ1-1; 8 bases line up with TRBD1. The CDR3 DNA sequence: TGCGCCAGCAGCCAAGATCACAGGGGGTACGCTGAAGCTTTCTTT. Translated: CASSQDHRGYAEAFF.